Each of the 23 T cell receptor beta chains below was sequenced from the same sample in a study of T cell repertoires in cytomegalovirus infection. These receptors have no known antigen. Using its own MiXCR run on the reads, TCRdb lists one record per CDR3 protein. The sample consists of more than 55,000 distinct CDR3 sequences, approximately 22% of them appearing once. The sequencing used CD8+ T cells from cultured PBMCs, collected from culture after CMV antigen stimulation. These receptors all come from a human donor in good health (CMV status not recorded). Some clones in this sample may be carry-over from other donors' samples.

V and J are TRBV7-9 and TRBJ2-4, with unresolved D. The CDR3 runs to 14 residues. Germline V gene data show CDR1 as SEHNR and CDR2 as FQNEAQ (reference sequence). V lost 1 base and J 0 bases, leaving 4 bases between the germline ends. In DNA form, the CDR3 reads TGTGCCAGCAGCTTAGATATAGCCAAAAACATTCAGTACTTC. Its protein is CASSLDIAKNIQYF.

The chain carries TRBV28 and TRBJ2-7; 8 bases align to TRBD2. This CDR3 comprises 14 residues. After removal of 2 bases from V and 2 bases from J, the junction contained 2 bases not matched to a gene. Per germline, CDR1 MDHEN and CDR2 SYDVKM. The CDR3: CASSLTGGAYEQYF. The DNA for the CDR3 is TGTGCCAGCAGTTTAACGGGAGGGGCCTACGAGCAGTACTTC.

This clonotype showed up just a few times. V gene TRBV13 combines with J gene TRBJ1-5; D unresolved. V dropped 2 bases and J dropped 2 bases, with 16 bases sitting between them. The germline CDR1 and CDR2 sequences are PRHDT and FYEKMQ (reference sequence). The CDR3 sequence is 17 residues long. The chain's CDR3 is CASSLTSGYGGNQPQHF. The CDR3 region has the DNA TGTGCCAGCAGCTTAACGTCCGGGTATGGTGGCAATCAGCCCCAGCATTTT.

This chain uses TRBV7-2 with TRBJ2-7; no definite D call. CDR3 length: 11 amino acids. Germline CDR1 reads SGHTA; CDR2 reads FQGNSA. Deletions cut 8 bases from V and 2 bases from J, with 7 bases between. The CDR3 nucleotides are TGTGCCAGCGGCCCGACCTACGAGCAGTACTTC. Amino acids: CASGPTYEQYF.

The V gene is TRBV7-2, the J gene TRBJ1-1; D is possibly TRBD1 (5 bases). CDR1 and CDR2 (germline): SGHTA, FQGNSA. The CDR3 runs to 13 residues. The V gene lost 0 bases and the J gene lost 3 bases, with 5 bases spanning the gap. The CDR3 loop reads CASSLAGHTEAFF. CDR3 nucleotide sequence: TGTGCCAGCAGCTTAGCGGGACACACTGAAGCTTTCTTT. The whole variable domain, filled in from reference TRBV7-2 and TRBJ1-1, reads GAGVSQSPSNKVTEKGKDVELRCDPISGHTALYWYRQSLGQGLEFLIYFQGNSAPDKSGLPSDRFSAERTGGSVSTLTIQRTQQEDSAVYLCASSLAGHTEAFFGQGTRLTVV.

This chain uses TRBV11-2 with TRBJ2-7; D gene unclear. Germline V gene sequence: CDR1 SGHAT, CDR2 FQNNGV. This CDR3 is 11 amino acids long. V was trimmed by 5 bases and J by 6 bases, leaving 8 bases between them. DNA for the CDR3: TGTGCCAGCAGCACGTTGGGCGAGCAGTACTTC. It codes for CASSTLGEQYF.

This clonotype was recorded a few times. This rearrangement joins TRBV20-1 to TRBJ1-1; D not resolved. V gave up 0 bases and J gave up 12 bases, with 23 bases separating them. CDR1 DFQATT and CDR2 SNEGSKA come from the germline V gene (reference sequence). The CDR3 sequence is 15 residues long. The CDR3 protein is CSARENIIFSPVSFF. The CDR3 coding sequence is TGCAGTGCTAGAGAGAACATCATCTTTTCACCGGTATCTTTCTTT.

For the CDR3, the DNA is TGTGCCAGCAGCTTAGATAGGGAGGGCTATGGCTACACCTTC. Encoded protein: CASSLDREGYGYTF. This chain uses TRBV7-2 with TRBJ1-2; D not certain. Trimming took off 1 base at V and 4 bases at J, with 10 bases between the two ends. Germline assignment: CDR1 SGHTA and CDR2 FQGNSA. This CDR3 is 14 amino acids long.

This clonotype turned up a few times. The V and J genes are TRBV20-1 and TRBJ1-2; D gene uncertain. Germline lookup yields CDR1 DFQATT and CDR2 SNEGSKA (reference sequence). Trimming removed 2 bases at V and 6 bases at J, with 7 bases between. This CDR3 spans 11 amino acids. CDR3 loop: CSARSPNGYTF. The CDR3 DNA follows: TGCAGTGCTAGATCGCCGAATGGCTACACCTTC.

This chain joins TRBV7-8 and TRBJ1-5, with D perhaps TRBD1 (5 bases). V dropped 6 bases and J dropped 4 bases, with 13 bases sitting between them. Germline V CDR1 and CDR2: SGHVS, FQNEAQ. The CDR3 is made up of 14 amino acids. The CDR3 spells CASSSGAGNQPQHF. Written as DNA, the CDR3 is TGTGCCAGCAGTTCTGGGGCTGGTAATCAGCCCCAGCATTTT.

This clonotype was observed a few times. V is TRBV7-2 and J is TRBJ1-5; no definite D call. Germline CDR1 reads SGHTA; CDR2 reads FQGNSA. V was shortened by 3 bases and J by 9 bases, with 6 bases between the two germline ends. The CDR3 is 11 residues long. CDR3 protein: CASSFGGPQHF. Here the CDR3 DNA reads TGTGCCAGCAGCTTCGGTGGGCCCCAGCATTTT. Variable domain in full (rest from reference TRBV7-2 and TRBJ1-5): GAGVSQSPSNKVTEKGKDVELRCDPISGHTALYWYRQSLGQGLEFLIYFQGNSAPDKSGLPSDRFSAERTGGSVSTLTIQRTQQEDSAVYLCASSFGGPQHFGDGTRLSIL.

The V call is TRBV7-2, the J call TRBJ2-3, with D possibly TRBD2 on 5 matching bases. The length of the CDR3 is 16 residues. V lost 0 bases, J lost 0 bases, and 10 bases lay in between. CDR1 and CDR2 from the germline V gene are SGHTA and FQGNSA. CDR3 amino acids: CASSLARTPSTDTQYF. The CDR3 nucleotides are TGTGCCAGCAGCTTAGCGCGGACTCCCAGCACAGATACGCAGTATTTT.

The chain uses TRBV27 and TRBJ1-5, with D hard to call. The CDR3 extends over 13 amino acids. Germline CDR1 MNHEY, CDR2 SMNVEV (reference sequence). Trimming removed 5 bases from V and 7 bases from J, with 12 bases in between. CDR3 sequence reads: CASSPDVKQPQHF. The CDR3 DNA reads as TGTGCCAGCAGTCCCGATGTAAAGCAGCCCCAGCATTTT.

This clonotype was observed a handful of times. The J gene is TRBJ2-7, the V gene TRBV10-3; 7 bases are shared with TRBD2. Germline V gene data show CDR1 as ENHRY and CDR2 as SYGVKD. The CDR3 loop spans 15 amino acids. V shed 7 bases and J 6 bases; nucleotides not matched to a gene: 15. The CDR3 DNA reads TGTGCCATCAAAGGGAACGGGGGGATTCCGGGCGAGCAGTACTTC. Protein product: CAIKGNGGIPGEQYF.

The chain joins TRBV7-8 to TRBJ2-7, with 7 bases fitting TRBD2. The CDR3 covers 15 residues. The V and J ends lost 6 bases and 0 bases, in that order; junction bases with no gene match: 8. Germline V gene data show CDR1 as SGHVS and CDR2 as FQNEAQ. CDR3 sequence reads: CASRAGVADSYEQYF. The CDR3 DNA follows: TGTGCCAGCAGGGCGGGGGTAGCTGACTCCTACGAGCAGTACTTC.

The chain links TRBV6-9 to TRBJ1-2, with D possibly being TRBD1 (6 bases). This CDR3 has 16 residues. CDR1 is MNHGY and CDR2 is SVAAGI in the germline V gene. Trimming left V 3 bases short and J 4 bases short, with 18 bases between. In DNA form, the CDR3 reads TGTGCCAGCAGTTACAAGGACAGCGAACGCCGCTATGGCTACACCTTC. Its translation: CASSYKDSERRYGYTF.

This clonotype was seen only a few times. The DNA of the CDR3 is TGCAGTGCTGATGACGGATACACTGAAGCTTTCTTT. It is translated as CSADDGYTEAFF. The rearrangement uses TRBV20-1 and TRBJ1-1; no clear D gene. V lost 5 bases and J lost 3, with 10 bases in between. The CDR3 consists of 12 residues. The germline V gene has CDR1 DFQATT and CDR2 SNEGSKA (reference sequence).

This clonotype came up many times. V is TRBV6-2 or TRBV6-3 and J is TRBJ2-1, with D possibly called TRBD1 or TRBD2 (6 bases each). Trimming pared 3 bases from V and 3 bases from J, leaving 12 bases between. The CDR3 has 15 residues. Germline loops: CDR1 MNHEY, CDR2 SVGEGT. The CDR3 reads CASSYMGGGYNEQFF. CDR3 in DNA: TGTGCCAGCAGTTATATGGGGGGCGGCTACAATGAGCAGTTCTTC.

The chain is built from TRBV6-1 and TRBJ2-2; 8 bases are shared with TRBD2. J gave up 1 base and V 5 bases, and 6 bases lay outside the gene matches. Germline CDR1 is MNHNS and CDR2 is SASEGT. This CDR3 contains 16 residues. This CDR3 is CASSPSGGVNTGELFF. CDR3 in DNA: TGTGCCAGCAGTCCCTCGGGGGGGGTGAACACCGGGGAGCTGTTTTTT.

This clonotype was observed many times. This chain links TRBV10-3 with TRBJ1-2; D remains ambiguous. Germline lookup yields CDR1 ENHRY and CDR2 SYGVKD. The V and J ends lost 2 bases and 6 bases respectively, with 7 bases between them. The CDR3 is 12 residues long. The CDR3 sequence: CAISERGDGYTF. CDR3 coding DNA: TGTGCCATCAGTGAGCGGGGAGATGGCTACACCTTC.

This clonotype has more than one count but fewer than ten. The chain joins TRBV7-9 to TRBJ1-1, with D unresolved. The CDR3 runs 15 residues. The V gene's germline CDR1 is SEHNR and CDR2 FQNEAQ (reference sequence). With 7 bases removed from V and 2 bases from J, the gap between germline ends came to 17 bases. DNA of the CDR3: TGTGCCAGCACCCCTGAGGCTCGTTTAAACACTGAAGCTTTCTTT. Its protein is CASTPEARLNTEAFF.

This clonotype was seen more than once but under ten times. The CDR3 spells CASSDYQEQYF. The CDR3 DNA reads as TGTGCCAGCAGTGACTACCAGGAGCAGTACTTC. The chain recombines TRBV25-1 with TRBJ2-7; D unclear. The length of the CDR3 is 11 residues. The V gene's germline CDR1 is MGHDK and CDR2 SYGVNS. The germline V and J ends were trimmed by 3 bases and 7 bases, with 7 bases remaining between them.

The chain uses TRBV30 and TRBJ1-3; maybe TRBD1 (6 bases). Trimming took off 3 bases at V and 0 bases at J, with 15 bases between the two ends. Germline assignment: CDR1 GTSNPN and CDR2 SVGIG (reference sequence). CDR3 length equals 16 residues. CDR3 sequence: CAWSPPDRFSGNTIYF. The CDR3 DNA is TGTGCCTGGAGCCCCCCGGACAGATTCTCTGGAAACACCATATATTTT.